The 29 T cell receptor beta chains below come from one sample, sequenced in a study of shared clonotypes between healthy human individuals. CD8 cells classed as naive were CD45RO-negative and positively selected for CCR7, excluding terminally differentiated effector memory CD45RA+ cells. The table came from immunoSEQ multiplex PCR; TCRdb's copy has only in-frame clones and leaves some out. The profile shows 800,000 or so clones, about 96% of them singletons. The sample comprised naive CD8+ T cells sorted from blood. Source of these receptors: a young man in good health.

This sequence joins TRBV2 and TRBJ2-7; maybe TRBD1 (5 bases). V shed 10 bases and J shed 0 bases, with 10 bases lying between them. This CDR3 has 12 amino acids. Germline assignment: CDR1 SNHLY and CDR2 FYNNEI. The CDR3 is CATHRSSYEQYF. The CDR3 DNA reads TGTGCCACTCACAGGAGCTCCTACGAGCAGTACTTC.

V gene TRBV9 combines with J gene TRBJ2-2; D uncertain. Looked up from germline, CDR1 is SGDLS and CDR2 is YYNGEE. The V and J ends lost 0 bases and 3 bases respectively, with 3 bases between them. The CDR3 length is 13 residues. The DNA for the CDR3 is TGTGCCAGCAGCGTAGAGGACACCGGGGAGCTGTTTTTT. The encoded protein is CASSVEDTGELFF.

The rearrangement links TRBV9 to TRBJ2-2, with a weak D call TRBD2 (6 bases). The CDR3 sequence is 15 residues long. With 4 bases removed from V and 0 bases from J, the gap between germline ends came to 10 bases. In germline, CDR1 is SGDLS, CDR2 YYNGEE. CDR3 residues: CASSISGSNTGELFF. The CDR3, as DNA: TGTGCCAGCAGCATAAGCGGGTCGAACACCGGGGAGCTGTTTTTT.

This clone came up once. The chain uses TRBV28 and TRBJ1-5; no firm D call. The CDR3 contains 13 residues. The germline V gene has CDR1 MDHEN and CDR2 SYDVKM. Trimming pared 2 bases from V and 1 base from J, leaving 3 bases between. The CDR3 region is CASSLRSNQPQHF. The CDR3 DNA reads TGTGCCAGCAGTTTAAGAAGCAATCAGCCCCAGCATTTT. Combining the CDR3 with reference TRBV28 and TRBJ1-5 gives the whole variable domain DVKVTQSSRYLVKRTGEKVFLECVQDMDHENMFWYRQDPGLGLRLIYFSYDVKMKEKGDIPEGYSVSREKKERFSLILESASTNQTSMYLCASSLRSNQPQHFGDGTRLSIL.

In DNA, the CDR3 is TGCGCCAGCAGGGTAGGACTAGCGGGCGTCTCCTACAATGAGCAGTTCTTC. It codes for CASRVGLAGVSYNEQFF. This chain links TRBV5-1 with TRBJ2-1, with 11 bases identical to TRBD2. The CDR3 is 17 residues long. Germline CDR1 is SGHRS and CDR2 is YFSETQ. With 5 bases clipped from V and 0 bases from J, the junction kept 7 bases outside the gene matches.

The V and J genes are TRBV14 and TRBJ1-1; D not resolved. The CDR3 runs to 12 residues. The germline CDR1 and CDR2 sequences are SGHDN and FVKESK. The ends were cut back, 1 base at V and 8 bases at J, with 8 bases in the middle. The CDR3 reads CASSQVGREAFF. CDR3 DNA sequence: TGTGCCAGCAGCCAAGTAGGCCGCGAAGCTTTCTTT.

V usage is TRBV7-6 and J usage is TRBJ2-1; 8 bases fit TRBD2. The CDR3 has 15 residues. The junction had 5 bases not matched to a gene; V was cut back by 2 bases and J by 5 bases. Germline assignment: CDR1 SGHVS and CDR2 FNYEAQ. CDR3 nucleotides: TGTGCCAGCAGCTTATACGGGAGGGGGGACAATGAGCAGTTCTTC. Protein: CASSLYGRGDNEQFF. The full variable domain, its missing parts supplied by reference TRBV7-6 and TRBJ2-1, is GAGVSQSPRYKVTKRGQDVALRCDPISGHVSLYWYRQALGQGPEFLTYFNYEAQQDKSGLPNDRFSAERPEGSISTLTIQRTEQRDSAMYRCASSLYGRGDNEQFFGPGTRLTVL.

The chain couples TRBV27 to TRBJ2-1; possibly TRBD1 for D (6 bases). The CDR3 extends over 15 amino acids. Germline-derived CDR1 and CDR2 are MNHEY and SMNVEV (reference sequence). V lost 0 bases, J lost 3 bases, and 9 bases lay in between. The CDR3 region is CASSLSGHIYNEQFF. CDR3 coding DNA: TGTGCCAGCAGTTTATCGGGACATATCTACAATGAGCAGTTCTTC.

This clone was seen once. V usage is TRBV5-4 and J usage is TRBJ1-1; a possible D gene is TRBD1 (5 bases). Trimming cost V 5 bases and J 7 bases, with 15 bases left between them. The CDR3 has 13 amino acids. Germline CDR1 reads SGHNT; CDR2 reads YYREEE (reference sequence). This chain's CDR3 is CASSNLGGDEAFF. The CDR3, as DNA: TGTGCCAGCAGTAACCTTGGGGGGGATGAAGCTTTCTTT.

The CDR3 bases are TGTGCCACCAGTCCAAACGTGGGGACCCAGTACTTC. This encodes CATSPNVGTQYF. V and J are TRBV15 and TRBJ2-5; D not certain. This CDR3 comprises 12 residues. Germline CDR1 LNHNV, CDR2 YYDKDF (reference sequence). V was cut by 6 bases and J by 7 bases, with 12 bases left in between.

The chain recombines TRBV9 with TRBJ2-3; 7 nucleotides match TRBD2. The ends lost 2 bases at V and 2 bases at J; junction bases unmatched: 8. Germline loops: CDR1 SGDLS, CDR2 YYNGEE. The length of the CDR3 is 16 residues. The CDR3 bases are TGTGCCAGCAGCGTCATAACCGGGACTACCACAGATACGCAGTATTTT. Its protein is CASSVITGTTTDTQYF. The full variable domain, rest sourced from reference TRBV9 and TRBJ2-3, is DSGVTQTPKHLITATGQRVTLRCSPRSGDLSVYWYQQSLDQGLQFLIQYYNGEERAKGNILERFSAQQFPDLHSELNLSSLELGDSALYFCASSVITGTTTDTQYFGPGTRLTVL.

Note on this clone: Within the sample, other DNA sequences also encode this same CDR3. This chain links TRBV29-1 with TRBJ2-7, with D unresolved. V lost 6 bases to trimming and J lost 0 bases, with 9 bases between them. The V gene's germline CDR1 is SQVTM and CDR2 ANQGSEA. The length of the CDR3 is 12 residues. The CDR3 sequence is CSVAGDSYEQYF. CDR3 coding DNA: TGCAGCGTGGCCGGCGACTCCTACGAGCAGTACTTC.

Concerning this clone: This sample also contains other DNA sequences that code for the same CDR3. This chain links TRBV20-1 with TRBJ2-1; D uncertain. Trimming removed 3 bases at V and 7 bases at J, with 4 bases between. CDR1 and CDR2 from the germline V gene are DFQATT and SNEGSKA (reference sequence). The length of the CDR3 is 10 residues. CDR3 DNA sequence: TGCAGTGCTAGGTATAATGAGCAGTTCTTC. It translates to CSARYNEQFF.

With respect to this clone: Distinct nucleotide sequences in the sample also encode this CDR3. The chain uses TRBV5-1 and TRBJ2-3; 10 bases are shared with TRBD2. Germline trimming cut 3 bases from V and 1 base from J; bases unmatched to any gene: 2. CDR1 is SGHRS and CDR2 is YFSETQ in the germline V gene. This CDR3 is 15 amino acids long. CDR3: CASSSGTSGTDTQYF. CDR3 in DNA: TGCGCCAGCAGCTCCGGGACTAGCGGCACAGATACGCAGTATTTT.

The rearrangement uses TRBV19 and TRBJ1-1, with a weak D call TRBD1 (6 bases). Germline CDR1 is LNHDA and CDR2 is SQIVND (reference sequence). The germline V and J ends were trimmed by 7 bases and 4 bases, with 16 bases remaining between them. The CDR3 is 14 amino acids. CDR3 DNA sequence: TGTGCCAGTACTGACTTAACAGGGACCACTGAAGCTTTCTTT. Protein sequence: CASTDLTGTTEAFF.

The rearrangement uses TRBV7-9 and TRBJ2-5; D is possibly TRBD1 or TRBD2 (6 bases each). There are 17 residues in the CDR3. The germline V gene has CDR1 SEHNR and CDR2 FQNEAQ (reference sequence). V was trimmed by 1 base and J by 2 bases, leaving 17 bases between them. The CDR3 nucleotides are TGTGCCAGCAGCTTAGTGATGGGGGGCGCAGGACAAGAGACCCAGTACTTC. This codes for CASSLVMGGAGQETQYF.

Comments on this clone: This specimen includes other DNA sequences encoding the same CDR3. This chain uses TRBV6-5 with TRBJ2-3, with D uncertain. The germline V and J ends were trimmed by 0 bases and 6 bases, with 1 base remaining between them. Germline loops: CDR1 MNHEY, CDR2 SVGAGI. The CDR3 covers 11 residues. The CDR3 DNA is TGTGCCAGCAGTTACTCGGATACGCAGTATTTT. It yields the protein CASSYSDTQYF.

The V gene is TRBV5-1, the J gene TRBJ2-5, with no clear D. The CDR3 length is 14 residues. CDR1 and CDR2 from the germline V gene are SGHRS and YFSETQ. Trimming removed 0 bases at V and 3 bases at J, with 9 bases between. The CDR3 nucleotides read TGCGCCAGCAGCTTGGAGGTGTTTGAAGAGACCCAGTACTTC. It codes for CASSLEVFEETQYF.

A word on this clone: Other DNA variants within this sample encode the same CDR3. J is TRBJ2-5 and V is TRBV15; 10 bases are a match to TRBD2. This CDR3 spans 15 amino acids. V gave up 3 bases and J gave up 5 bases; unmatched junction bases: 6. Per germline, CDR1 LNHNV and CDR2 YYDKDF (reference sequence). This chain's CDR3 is CATSREAGGMETQYF. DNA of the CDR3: TGTGCCACCAGCAGGGAAGCGGGAGGGATGGAGACCCAGTACTTC.

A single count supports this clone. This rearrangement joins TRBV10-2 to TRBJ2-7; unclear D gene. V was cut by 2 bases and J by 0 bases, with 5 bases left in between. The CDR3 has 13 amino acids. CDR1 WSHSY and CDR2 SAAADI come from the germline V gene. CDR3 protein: CASSEVGSYEQYF. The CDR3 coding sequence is TGCGCCAGCAGTGAGGTTGGCTCCTACGAGCAGTACTTC.

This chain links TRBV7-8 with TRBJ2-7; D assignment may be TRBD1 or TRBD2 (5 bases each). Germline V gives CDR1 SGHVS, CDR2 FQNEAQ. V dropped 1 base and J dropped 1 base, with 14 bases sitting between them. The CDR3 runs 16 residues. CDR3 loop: CASSLGLGRASYEQYF. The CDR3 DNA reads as TGTGCCAGCAGCTTAGGACTGGGACGTGCGTCCTACGAGCAGTACTTC. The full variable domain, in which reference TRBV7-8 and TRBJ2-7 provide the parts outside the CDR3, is GAGVSQSPRYKVAKRGQDVALRCDPISGHVSLFWYQQALGQGPEFLTYFQNEAQLDKSGLPSDRFFAERPEGSVSTLKIQRTQQEDSAVYLCASSLGLGRASYEQYFGPGTRLTVT.

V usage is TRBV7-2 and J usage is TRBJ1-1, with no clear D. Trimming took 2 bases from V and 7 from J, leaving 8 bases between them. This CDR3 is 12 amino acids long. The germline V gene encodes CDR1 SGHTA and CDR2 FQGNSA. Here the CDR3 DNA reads TGTGCCAGCAGCTTACCCAGGAATGAAGCTTTCTTT. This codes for CASSLPRNEAFF.

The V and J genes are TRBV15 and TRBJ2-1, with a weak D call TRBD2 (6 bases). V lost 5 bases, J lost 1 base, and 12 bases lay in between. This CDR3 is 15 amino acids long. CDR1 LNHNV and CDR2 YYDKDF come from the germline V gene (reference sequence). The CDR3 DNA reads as TGTGCCACCAGCGGGGAGCGGGCGTCCTACAATGAGCAGTTCTTC. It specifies CATSGERASYNEQFF.

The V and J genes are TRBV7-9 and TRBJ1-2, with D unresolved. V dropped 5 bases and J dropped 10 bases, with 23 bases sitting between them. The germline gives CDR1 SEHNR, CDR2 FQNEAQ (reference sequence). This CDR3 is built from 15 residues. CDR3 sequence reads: CASSPDLGNLPSYTF. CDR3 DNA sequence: TGTGCCAGCAGCCCCGACCTTGGGAACCTCCCCTCCTACACCTTC.

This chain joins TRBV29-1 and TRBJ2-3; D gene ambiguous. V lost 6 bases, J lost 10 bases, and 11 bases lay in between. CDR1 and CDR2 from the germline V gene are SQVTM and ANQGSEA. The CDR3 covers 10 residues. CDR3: CSVEFGAQYF. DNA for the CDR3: TGCAGCGTCGAGTTCGGCGCGCAGTATTTT.

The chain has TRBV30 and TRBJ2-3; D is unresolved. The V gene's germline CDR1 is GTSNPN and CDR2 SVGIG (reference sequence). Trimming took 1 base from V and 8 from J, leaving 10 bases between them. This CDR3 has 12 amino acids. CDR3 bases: TGTGCCTGGAGTGGGGTCGGAATTACGCAGTATTTT. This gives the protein CAWSGVGITQYF.

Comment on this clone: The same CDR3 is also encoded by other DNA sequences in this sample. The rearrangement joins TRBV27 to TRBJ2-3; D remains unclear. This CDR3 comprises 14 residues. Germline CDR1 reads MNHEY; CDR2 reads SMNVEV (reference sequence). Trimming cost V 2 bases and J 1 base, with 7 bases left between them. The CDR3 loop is CASSLERGTDTQYF. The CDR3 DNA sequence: TGTGCCAGCAGTTTAGAAAGGGGCACAGATACGCAGTATTTT.

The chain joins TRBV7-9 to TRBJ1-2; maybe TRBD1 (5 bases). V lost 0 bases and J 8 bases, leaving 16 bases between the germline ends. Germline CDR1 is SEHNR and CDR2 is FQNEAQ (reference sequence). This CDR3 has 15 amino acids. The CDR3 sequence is CASSLASREGYGYTF. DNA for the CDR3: TGTGCCAGCAGCTTAGCGTCCAGGGAAGGTTACGGCTACACCTTC. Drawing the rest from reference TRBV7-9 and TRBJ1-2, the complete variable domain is DTGVSQNPRHKITKRGQNVTFRCDPISEHNRLYWYRQTLGQGPEFLTYFQNEAQLEKSRLLSDRFSAERPKGSFSTLEIQRTEQGDSAMYLCASSLASREGYGYTFGSGTRLTVV.

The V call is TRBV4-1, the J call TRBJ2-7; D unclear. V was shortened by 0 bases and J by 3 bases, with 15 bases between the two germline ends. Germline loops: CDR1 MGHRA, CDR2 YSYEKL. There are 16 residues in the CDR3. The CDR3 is CASSQEMASVNYEQYF. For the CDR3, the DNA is TGCGCCAGCAGCCAAGAAATGGCTTCTGTGAACTACGAGCAGTACTTC.